This is a list of T cell receptor beta chains from one sample in a study of cytomegalovirus exposure and HLA in healthy donors. Some clones are missing from TCRdb's copy, which holds only in-frame ones; the method was immunoSEQ multiplex PCR. Among fewer than 90,000 clones, around 94% were seen once, and the ten largest hold approximately 3.5%. Sequences were obtained from PBMCs. These receptors originate from a woman between 18 and 30 years old in good health and CMV-seropositive. CDR3s leave out the opening cysteine and the closing phenylalanine or tryptophan. Fields, in order: CDR3 length, J gene, clone size, V gene, CDR3 protein. Rows give clone size only sometimes, using once, few, many, or a class for an expanded clone.

>12|TRBJ1-1|.|TRBV28
ASSTGGVNTEAF
>12|TRBJ1-1|.|TRBV6-1
ASSVLEGATEAF
>13|TRBJ1-6|.|TRBV7-9
ASSLDYFGNSPLH
>12|TRBJ2-1|few|TRBV11-2
ASSLSSRNNEQF
>13|TRBJ1-5|.|TRBV6-6
ASSYSEGSNQPQH
>14|TRBJ2-4|.|TRBV28
ASSPDRILAKNIQY
>12|TRBJ2-7|.|TRBV27
ASSLTSQGYEQY
>14|TRBJ1-5|once|TRBV11-2
ASSSPPGGRNQPQH
>12|TRBJ2-7|.|TRBV19
ASSFQVSSYEQY
>13|TRBJ2-3|.|TRBV5-5
ASSLAGGQADTQY
>14|TRBJ2-2|.|TRBV28
ASALSSGVNTGELF
>13|TRBJ1-3|.|TRBV2
ASQNPQGSGNTIY
>16|TRBJ1-4|once|TRBV5-1
ASSSPPGQGRSNEKLF
>14|TRBJ1-1|.|TRBV7-8
ASSAQRGGRRTEAF
>13|TRBJ2-4|.|TRBV5-6
ASSGDLGGENIQY
>13|TRBJ1-3|.|TRBV4-3
ASSRDSSSGNTIY